This passage covers 9 T cell receptor beta chains from one sample sequenced in a study of a mutant IDH1 vaccine in newly diagnosed glioma. Noted time point: week 11, during vaccination. Every single dose of the vaccine, 300 ug of mutant IDH1 20-mer peptide, came with topical imiquimod. These TCRs' antigens remain unknown. Repertoires were generated with immunoSEQ multiplex PCR, while TCRdb's copy carries only in-frame clones and drops some. The profile shows fewer than 75,000 clones, 65% to 85% of them singletons. The sequenced sample was PBMCs, obtained from a glioma patient whose treatment included an IDH1 peptide vaccine. These receptors all stem from a woman in her forties or fifties with glioma.

This clone appeared a few times. The CDR3 here is CASSSAPNRDTQYF. The CDR3 nucleotides are TGTGCCAGCAGCTCCGCTCCGAATCGAGATACGCAGTATTTT. The J gene is TRBJ2-3, the V gene TRBV5-5; no clear D. The CDR3 consists of 14 residues. From germline, CDR1 is SGHKS and CDR2 YYEKEE (reference sequence). Between the trimmed V and J ends, which lost 3 bases and 5 bases, there was a span of 13 bases.

The gene calls are TRBV7-2 and TRBJ2-1; 14 bases map to TRBD2. The CDR3 sequence is 18 residues long. Per the germline V gene, CDR1 is SGHTA and CDR2 is FQGNSA. V was clipped by 2 bases and J by 9 bases; unmatched bases: 12. This chain's CDR3 is CASSLFEGGLAGGGEQFF. As DNA, the CDR3 is TGTGCCAGCAGCTTATTTGAAGGCGGACTAGCGGGGGGAGGTGAGCAGTTCTTC.

J is TRBJ2-5 and V is TRBV5-1; weak D call: TRBD2 (6 bases). Germline loops: CDR1 SGHRS, CDR2 YFSETQ. Trimming removed 4 bases from V and 4 bases from J, with 14 bases in between. CDR3 length: 14 residues. The CDR3 here is CASSRDSRGETQYF. The CDR3 DNA is TGCGCCAGCAGCCGGGACTCCCGGGGAGAGACCCAGTACTTC.

This rearrangement joins TRBV7-2 to TRBJ1-1; D remains ambiguous. This CDR3 comprises 13 residues. Germline V CDR1 and CDR2: SGHTA, FQGNSA. V dropped 3 bases and J dropped 1 base, with 6 bases sitting between them. The CDR3 sequence: CASSFQENTEAFF. The CDR3 nucleotides read TGTGCCAGCAGCTTCCAGGAGAACACTGAAGCTTTCTTT.

V and J are TRBV6-5 and TRBJ1-1, with TRBD1 as a possible D gene (5 bases). Germline CDR1 reads MNHEY; CDR2 reads SVGAGI. With 7 bases removed from V and 3 bases from J, the gap between germline ends came to 9 bases. This CDR3 is built from 12 residues. Written as DNA, the CDR3 is TGTGCCAGCAAAGGGGTCGACACTGAAGCTTTCTTT. Protein sequence: CASKGVDTEAFF.

The J gene is TRBJ2-1, the V gene TRBV7-9; TRBD1 matches at 10 bases. This CDR3 region has 17 residues. V lost 5 bases to trimming and J lost 7 bases; unmatched junction nucleotides: 14. Per the germline V gene, CDR1 is SEHNR and CDR2 is FQNEAQ (reference sequence). This CDR3 reads CASSILLDRGQNNEQFF. Written as DNA, the CDR3 is TGTGCCAGCAGCATACTCCTTGACAGGGGGCAAAATAATGAGCAGTTCTTC.

This clone occurred a few times. The rearrangement joins TRBV9 to TRBJ1-2; 8 positions agree with TRBD1. Germline V gene sequence: CDR1 SGDLS, CDR2 YYNGEE. V lost 0 bases and J lost 6; bases outside the gene matches: 7. The CDR3 covers 15 residues. The CDR3 DNA sequence: TGTGCCAGCAGCGTAGGGGCAGGACAGGGCGATGGCTACACCTTC. Protein sequence: CASSVGAGQGDGYTF. The whole variable domain, filled in from reference TRBV9 and TRBJ1-2, reads DSGVTQTPKHLITATGQRVTLRCSPRSGDLSVYWYQQSLDQGLQFLIQYYNGEERAKGNILERFSAQQFPDLHSELNLSSLELGDSALYFCASSVGAGQGDGYTFGSGTRLTVV.

This clone has a handful of counts. This chain connects TRBV7-9 to TRBJ1-1; tentative D call: TRBD1 (5 bases). Trimming took off 4 bases at V and 4 bases at J, with 19 bases between the two ends. The CDR3 loop spans 16 amino acids. Germline CDR1 is SEHNR and CDR2 is FQNEAQ (reference sequence). The DNA of the CDR3 is TGTGCCAGCAGCTCGGGGGTTAGCAGGGAGGGCACTGAAGCTTTCTTT. Protein product: CASSSGVSREGTEAFF.

V usage is TRBV19 and J usage is TRBJ2-1; D gene unclear. CDR1 is LNHDA and CDR2 is SQIVND in the germline V gene (reference sequence). The CDR3 contains 13 residues. V was pared by 2 bases and J by 9 bases, with 11 bases between. This CDR3 is CASSIRQTSEQFF. The CDR3 bases are TGTGCCAGTAGTATACGCCAAACCAGTGAGCAGTTCTTC.